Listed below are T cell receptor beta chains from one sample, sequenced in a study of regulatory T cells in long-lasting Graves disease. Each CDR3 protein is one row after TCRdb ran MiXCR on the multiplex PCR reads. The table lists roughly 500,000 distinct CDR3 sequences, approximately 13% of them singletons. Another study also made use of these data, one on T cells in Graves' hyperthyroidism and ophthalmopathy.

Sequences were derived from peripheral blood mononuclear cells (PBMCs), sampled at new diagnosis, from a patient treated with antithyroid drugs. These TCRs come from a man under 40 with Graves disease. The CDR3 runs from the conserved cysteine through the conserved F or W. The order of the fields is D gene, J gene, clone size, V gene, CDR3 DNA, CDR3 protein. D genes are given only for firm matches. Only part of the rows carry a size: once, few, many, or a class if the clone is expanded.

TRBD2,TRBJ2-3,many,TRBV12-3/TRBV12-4,TGTGCCAGCAGCCGGACTAGCGGGAAGGATACGCAGTATTTT,CASSRTSGKDTQYF
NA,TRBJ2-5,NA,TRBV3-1,TGTGCCAGCAGCCAAGGTCCTAGCGAGGGGGAGACCCAGTACTTC,CASSQGPSEGETQYF
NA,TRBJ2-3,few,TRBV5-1,TGCGCCAGCAGCTTAACCGCCCAGGGAGGATTTGGAGATACGCAGTATTTT,CASSLTAQGGFGDTQYF
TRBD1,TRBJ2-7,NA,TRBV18,TGTGCCAGCTCACGTATCGACAGGGGGGACGGCGAGCAGTACTTC,CASSRIDRGDGEQYF
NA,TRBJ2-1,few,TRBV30,TGTGCCTGGAGTGCTGACAATGAGCAGTTCTTC,CAWSADNEQFF
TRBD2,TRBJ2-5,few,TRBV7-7,TGTGCTAGCAGCTTAGGGGCGACCAGAGCTAGCGGGAGGTGGGAGACCCAGTACTTC,CASSLGATRASGRWETQYF
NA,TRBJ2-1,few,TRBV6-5,TGTGCCAGCAGTTACTCGAGCGGAGGGTGGGGACACAATGAGCAGTTCTTC,CASSYSSGGWGHNEQFF
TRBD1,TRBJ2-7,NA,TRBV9,TGTGCCAGCAGCGTGGCCGGGACAGGGGGCGGCGAGCAGTACTTC,CASSVAGTGGGEQYF
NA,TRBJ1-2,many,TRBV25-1,TGTGCCAGCAGTGAAATGGGGGGGTATGGCTACACCTTC,CASSEMGGYGYTF
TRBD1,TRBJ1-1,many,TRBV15,TGTGCCACCAGCTACAGGGGAAGGGAGGCTTTCTTT,CATSYRGREAFF
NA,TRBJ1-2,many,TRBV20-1,TGCAGTGCTAGAGGAAGGGTTTGGGGCTACACCTTC,CSARGRVWGYTF
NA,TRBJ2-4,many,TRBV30,TGTGCCTGGAGTGTAGGGGAAGGGAACATTCAGTACTTC,CAWSVGEGNIQYF
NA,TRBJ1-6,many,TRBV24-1,TGTGCCACCGCTCTGGACAACTATTCACCCCTCCACTTT,CATALDNYSPLHF
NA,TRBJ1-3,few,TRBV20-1,TGCAGTGCTAGAGATAGTGCAGCTTCTGGAAACACCATATATTTT,CSARDSAASGNTIYF
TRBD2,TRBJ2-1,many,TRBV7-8,TGTGCCAGCAGCTTACCCCCGCTAGCGGGAGCCTCGCAGTTCTTC,CASSLPPLAGASQFF
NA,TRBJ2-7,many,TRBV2,TGTGCCAGCAGTGAGGCTAGGTCCTACGAGCAGTACTTC,CASSEARSYEQYF
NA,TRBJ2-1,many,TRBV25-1,TGTGCCAGCAGTGAATTCGACAGCCGCTCCTACAATGAGCAGTTCTTC,CASSEFDSRSYNEQFF
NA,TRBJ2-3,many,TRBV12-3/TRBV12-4,TGTGCCAGCAGTTTATCCCGGCAGGGCACAGATACGCAGTATTTT,CASSLSRQGTDTQYF
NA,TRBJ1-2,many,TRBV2,TGTGCCAGCAGCGAGACACAGAACTATGGCTACACCTTC,CASSETQNYGYTF
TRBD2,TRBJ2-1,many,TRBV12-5,TGTGCTAGTGGTTCCGCCAGCGGGAGGGCGGGGGAGCAGTTCTTC,CASGSASGRAGEQFF
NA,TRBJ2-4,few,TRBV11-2,TGTGCCAGCAGCTACCTGGACAAAAACATTCAGTACTTC,CASSYLDKNIQYF
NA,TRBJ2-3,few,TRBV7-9,TGTGCCAGCAGCTCGAGCGGAGGGGGCACAGATACGCAGTATTTT,CASSSSGGGTDTQYF
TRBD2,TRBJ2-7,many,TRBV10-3,TGTGCCATCAGTGTTGGGACTAGCGGGAGCCACGAGCAGTACTTC,CAISVGTSGSHEQYF
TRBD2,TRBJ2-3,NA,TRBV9,TGTGCCAGCAGCGTAGCGCAGACTAGCGGGAGTGCAGATACGCAGTATTTT,CASSVAQTSGSADTQYF
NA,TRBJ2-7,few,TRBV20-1,TGCAGTGCTAGTTTGCCGGGAACGGGCGAGCAGTACTTC,CSASLPGTGEQYF
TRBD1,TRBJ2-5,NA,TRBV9,TGTGCCAGCAGCGTAGGGGGACAGGGCTATCAAGGGACCCAGTACTTC,CASSVGGQGYQGTQYF
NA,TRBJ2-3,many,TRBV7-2,TGTGCCAGCAGCCGTGAGTCCGCAGATACGCAGTATTTT,CASSRESADTQYF
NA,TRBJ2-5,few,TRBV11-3,TGTGCCAGCAGCCTCTACGGGCAGGCCCAAGAGACCCAGTACTTC,CASSLYGQAQETQYF
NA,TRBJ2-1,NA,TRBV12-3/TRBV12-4,TGTGCCAGCAGTGCCGGGACTGGGAAATGGGAGCAGTTCTTC,CASSAGTGKWEQFF
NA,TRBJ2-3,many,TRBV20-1,TGCAGTGCTAGATTCTCCGGGATGGGAGATACGCAGTATTTT,CSARFSGMGDTQYF
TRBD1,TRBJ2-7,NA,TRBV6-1,TGTGCCAGCAGTGAACACAGGGGGAGTAGGGACGAGCAGTACTTC,CASSEHRGSRDEQYF
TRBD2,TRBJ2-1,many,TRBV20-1,TGCAGTGCTGCGGGAGCCGACTACAATGAGCAGTTCTTC,CSAAGADYNEQFF
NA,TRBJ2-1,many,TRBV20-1,TGCAGTGCTAGAGATTCACGGGGATTTCCCTACAATGAGCAGTTCTTC,CSARDSRGFPYNEQFF
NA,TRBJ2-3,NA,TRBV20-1,TGCAGTACCGACCGGGGGAGCACAGATACGCAGTATTTT,CSTDRGSTDTQYF
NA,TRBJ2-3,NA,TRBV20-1,TGCAGTGCCCCCCTCGGAGCACATACGCAGTATTTT,CSAPLGAHTQYF